This T cell receptor (beta chain) was profiled in a study of Graves' ophthalmopathy and Graves' hyperthyroidism. Looking at the study overall: Prior to any treatment, peripheral blood was collected at the time of initial diagnosis. Study results and limitations: The model forecast ophthalmopathy progression, reaching 60% to 71% sensitivity and around 72% specificity.

PBMCs had their origin in fresh peripheral blood (approximately 10 ml). The CDR3 is 12 residues long. V was cut by 7 bases and J by 4 bases, with 11 bases left in between. Germline CDR1 MNHEY, CDR2 SVGAGI. This clonotype was observed many times. The antigen is not known. As the template, RNA transcripts were used to amplify TCR beta CDR3 regions. HTBI primers served in a first-round RT-PCR, which a second-round multiplex PCR followed. TCRdb itself ran the multiplex PCR reads through MiXCR, one entry per CDR3 protein. Of around 400,000 distinct CDR3 sequences listed, approximately 16% are singletons. The chain couples TRBV6-5 to TRBJ2-7, with no clear D. The TCR comes from a woman in her late teens or twenties with Graves' ophthalmopathy. The sample taken for sequencing was peripheral blood. CDR3 coding DNA: TGTGCCAGCACCTCGATGCAGTACGAGCAGTACTTC. It translates to CASTSMQYEQYF.